The rows below give T cell receptor beta chains drawn from one sample of a study of blood T cell repertoires in COVID-19. Repertoires were generated with immunoSEQ multiplex PCR, while TCRdb's copy carries only in-frame clones and drops some. In the table there are fewer than 200,000 clones, 83% of which are singletons. Input material: peripheral blood. The receptor set was obtained from a human donor in a cohort sampled during active COVID-19. The CDR3 runs from the conserved cysteine through the conserved F or W. Each record gives: J gene, clone size, V gene, D gene, CDR3 protein, CDR3 DNA. D genes are given only for firm matches. Not all rows give a size; the values are once, few, many and, for expanded clones, a class.

j_gene: TRBJ2-7; abundance: .; v_gene: TRBV18; d_gene: TRBD2; CDR3aa: CASSGTSGYSYEQYF; CDR3nt: TGTGCCAGCTCAGGGACTAGCGGTTATTCCTACGAGCAGTACTTC
j_gene: TRBJ2-3; abundance: .; v_gene: TRBV7-8; d_gene: .; CDR3aa: CASSLGSDRFTDTQYF; CDR3nt: TGTGCCAGCAGCTTAGGTTCTGACAGGTTCACAGATACGCAGTATTTT
j_gene: TRBJ2-7; abundance: .; v_gene: TRBV2; d_gene: TRBD1; CDR3aa: CASSTPPGTGSYEQYF; CDR3nt: TGTGCCAGCAGTACCCCCCCCGGGACAGGCTCCTACGAGCAGTACTTC
j_gene: TRBJ1-6; abundance: .; v_gene: TRBV14; d_gene: .; CDR3aa: CASSPLRAVYNSPLHF; CDR3nt: TGTGCCAGCAGCCCCCTCAGGGCGGTTTATAATTCACCCCTCCACTTT
j_gene: TRBJ2-7; abundance: .; v_gene: TRBV7-2; d_gene: TRBD1; CDR3aa: CASSLGTGGFYEQYF; CDR3nt: TGTGCCAGCAGCCTCGGGACAGGGGGTTTTTACGAGCAGTACTTC
j_gene: TRBJ2-6; abundance: .; v_gene: TRBV5-5; d_gene: TRBD1; CDR3aa: CASSLVQGQGALGANVLTF; CDR3nt: TGTGCCAGCAGCTTGGTCCAAGGACAGGGGGCTCTCGGGGCCAACGTCCTGACTTTC
j_gene: TRBJ1-5; abundance: .; v_gene: TRBV6-6; d_gene: TRBD1; CDR3aa: CASSRDRDQPQHF; CDR3nt: TGTGCCAGCAGTAGGGACAGGGACCAGCCCCAGCATTTT
j_gene: TRBJ2-2; abundance: once; v_gene: TRBV29-1; d_gene: .; CDR3aa: CSAGLLTGELFF; CDR3nt: TGCAGCGCGGGACTCCTCACCGGGGAGCTGTTTTTT
j_gene: TRBJ2-7; abundance: .; v_gene: TRBV4-2; d_gene: TRBD2; CDR3aa: CASSETSGYEQYF; CDR3nt: TGTGCCAGCAGCGAGACTAGCGGCTACGAGCAGTACTTC
j_gene: TRBJ2-7; abundance: .; v_gene: TRBV21-1; d_gene: .; CDR3aa: CASSFRDTFTYEQYF; CDR3nt: TGTGCCAGCAGCTTCCGGGACACATTCACCTACGAGCAGTACTTC
j_gene: TRBJ2-7; abundance: .; v_gene: TRBV19; d_gene: TRBD1; CDR3aa: CASSLRDRVPEQYF; CDR3nt: TGTGCCAGTAGTCTCCGGGACAGGGTGCCCGAGCAGTACTTC
j_gene: TRBJ1-5; abundance: .; v_gene: TRBV7-9; d_gene: .; CDR3aa: CASSLASGSRNQPQHF; CDR3nt: TGTGCCAGCAGCTTAGCGTCGGGATCCCGCAATCAGCCCCAGCATTTT
j_gene: TRBJ1-1; abundance: .; v_gene: TRBV11-3; d_gene: TRBD1; CDR3aa: CASRGQDGTEAFF; CDR3nt: TGTGCCAGCAGGGGACAGGATGGCACTGAAGCTTTCTTT
j_gene: TRBJ2-7; abundance: .; v_gene: TRBV5-1; d_gene: .; CDR3aa: CASSLEGGSMNEQYF; CDR3nt: TGCGCCAGCAGCTTGGAGGGGGGGAGTATGAACGAGCAGTACTTC
j_gene: TRBJ2-7; abundance: .; v_gene: TRBV5-4; d_gene: TRBD1; CDR3aa: CASSLSGTGAYEQYF; CDR3nt: TGTGCCAGCAGCCTCTCCGGGACAGGGGCCTACGAGCAGTACTTC
j_gene: TRBJ1-2; abundance: once; v_gene: TRBV19; d_gene: TRBD1; CDR3aa: CASIPGQGNYGYTF; CDR3nt: TGTGCCAGTATCCCCGGACAGGGAAACTATGGCTACACCTTC
j_gene: TRBJ1-1; abundance: once; v_gene: TRBV11-2; d_gene: .; CDR3aa: CASSLVSGTRNTEAFF; CDR3nt: TGTGCCAGCAGCTTAGTCTCGGGGACAAGGAACACTGAAGCTTTCTTT
j_gene: TRBJ1-5; abundance: .; v_gene: TRBV21-1; d_gene: .; CDR3aa: CASSNSSQGWAYSNQPQHF; CDR3nt: TGTGCCAGCAGCAATTCGTCGCAGGGATGGGCGTATAGCAATCAGCCCCAGCATTTT
j_gene: TRBJ2-7; abundance: .; v_gene: TRBV9; d_gene: TRBD2; CDR3aa: CASSVGAGGYEQYF; CDR3nt: TGTGCCAGCAGCGTAGGAGCGGGGGGGTACGAGCAGTACTTC
j_gene: TRBJ2-7; abundance: .; v_gene: TRBV11-1; d_gene: TRBD2; CDR3aa: CASSPVTAGGSYEQYF; CDR3nt: TGTGCCAGCAGCCCGGTTACGGCGGGAGGGTCCTACGAGCAGTACTTC
j_gene: TRBJ2-3; abundance: .; v_gene: TRBV4-3; d_gene: TRBD2; CDR3aa: CASSQTSGGPTDTQYF; CDR3nt: TGCGCCAGCAGTCAGACTAGCGGGGGGCCCACAGATACGCAGTATTTT
j_gene: TRBJ1-5; abundance: .; v_gene: TRBV10-2; d_gene: TRBD1; CDR3aa: CASRDRRYSNQPQHF; CDR3nt: TGCGCCAGCCGGGACAGGCGGTACAGCAATCAGCCCCAGCATTTT
j_gene: TRBJ2-5; abundance: .; v_gene: TRBV5-4; d_gene: TRBD2; CDR3aa: CASGYFGGGRETQYF; CDR3nt: TGTGCCAGCGGATACTTCGGGGGGGGTCGAGAGACCCAGTACTTC
j_gene: TRBJ2-7; abundance: .; v_gene: TRBV9; d_gene: TRBD1; CDR3aa: CASSVGFGTGGPLLYEQYF; CDR3nt: TGTGCCAGCAGCGTAGGTTTCGGGACAGGGGGTCCCCTTTTGTACGAGCAGTACTTC
j_gene: TRBJ2-7; abundance: once; v_gene: TRBV29-1; d_gene: .; CDR3aa: CSVVRGSYEQYF; CDR3nt: TGCAGCGTTGTTCGGGGCTCCTACGAGCAGTACTTC
j_gene: TRBJ2-7; abundance: .; v_gene: TRBV9; d_gene: .; CDR3aa: CASSVAIETREQYF; CDR3nt: TGTGCCAGCAGCGTAGCGATTGAAACGCGTGAGCAGTACTTC
j_gene: TRBJ1-2; abundance: .; v_gene: TRBV6-5; d_gene: .; CDR3aa: CASSDLGAWDYGYTF; CDR3nt: TGTGCCAGCAGCGACTTAGGGGCTTGGGACTATGGCTACACCTTC
j_gene: TRBJ2-7; abundance: .; v_gene: TRBV27; d_gene: TRBD2; CDR3aa: CASSFGSGSYYEQYF; CDR3nt: TGTGCCAGCAGTTTCGGTAGCGGGAGTTACTACGAGCAGTACTTC
j_gene: TRBJ2-1; abundance: few; v_gene: TRBV9; d_gene: .; CDR3aa: CASSVGSPSGYNEQFF; CDR3nt: TGTGCCAGCAGCGTAGGCTCTCCCAGCGGCTACAATGAGCAGTTCTTC
j_gene: TRBJ2-7; abundance: .; v_gene: TRBV28; d_gene: .; CDR3aa: CASSLSASPTYEQYF; CDR3nt: TGTGCCAGCAGTTTATCCGCTAGTCCTACCTACGAGCAGTACTTC
j_gene: TRBJ2-7; abundance: .; v_gene: TRBV6-2/TRBV6-3; d_gene: TRBD1; CDR3aa: CASSYEGAAEVDEQYF; CDR3nt: TGTGCCAGCAGTTACGAGGGGGCGGCGGAGGTGGACGAGCAGTACTTC
j_gene: TRBJ1-3; abundance: .; v_gene: TRBV5-1; d_gene: .; CDR3aa: CASSRTGIYGNTIYF; CDR3nt: TGCGCCAGCAGCCGAACAGGGATATATGGAAACACCATATATTTT
j_gene: TRBJ1-5; abundance: .; v_gene: TRBV28; d_gene: .; CDR3aa: CASSTYSNQPQHF; CDR3nt: TGTGCCAGCAGCACCTATAGCAATCAGCCCCAGCATTTT
j_gene: TRBJ2-1; abundance: .; v_gene: TRBV28; d_gene: .; CDR3aa: CASTPTGWGVEQFF; CDR3nt: TGTGCCAGCACCCCGACAGGGTGGGGGGTTGAGCAGTTCTTC
j_gene: TRBJ2-7; abundance: .; v_gene: TRBV10-1; d_gene: TRBD1; CDR3aa: CASSPGQGYYEQYF; CDR3nt: TGCGCCAGCAGTCCGGGACAGGGGTATTACGAGCAGTACTTC
j_gene: TRBJ1-5; abundance: .; v_gene: TRBV6-5; d_gene: .; CDR3aa: CASSYSRGLAQPQHF; CDR3nt: TGTGCCAGCAGTTATTCCAGGGGACTAGCCCAGCCCCAGCATTTT
j_gene: TRBJ2-1; abundance: .; v_gene: TRBV7-2; d_gene: TRBD1; CDR3aa: CASSPLGTGRGGQFF; CDR3nt: TGTGCCAGCAGCCCGCTCGGGACAGGGAGGGGAGGGCAGTTCTTC
j_gene: TRBJ2-3; abundance: .; v_gene: TRBV15; d_gene: .; CDR3aa: CATSRDQGLGDTQYF; CDR3nt: TGTGCCACCAGCAGAGATCAGGGGCTAGGAGATACGCAGTATTTT
j_gene: TRBJ1-6; abundance: .; v_gene: TRBV7-6; d_gene: TRBD1; CDR3aa: CASSSGTADNSPLHF; CDR3nt: TGTGCCAGCAGTTCCGGGACAGCCGATAATTCACCCCTCCACTTT
j_gene: TRBJ1-1; abundance: .; v_gene: TRBV7-9; d_gene: .; CDR3aa: CASSLNKMNTEAFF; CDR3nt: TGTGCCAGCAGCTTAAACAAGATGAACACTGAAGCTTTCTTT
j_gene: TRBJ1-5; abundance: .; v_gene: TRBV27; d_gene: .; CDR3aa: CASSLGHLGNQPQHF; CDR3nt: TGTGCCAGCAGTCTCGGACACTTGGGCAATCAGCCCCAGCATTTT